The 16 T cell receptor beta chains in this list originate from one sample, sequenced in a study of control samples from healthy donors and cancer patients. Using immunoSEQ multiplex PCR, the repertoire was profiled, and TCRdb retains in-frame clones only, with some absent. The table shows 75,000 or so clones, with more than 70% occurring only once. The specimen was PBMCs. The receptor source for this set is a man aged 60-69 years with colorectal cancer.

This chain uses TRBV5-1 with TRBJ2-3; D remains ambiguous. The germline gives CDR1 SGHRS, CDR2 YFSETQ. The CDR3 is 14 amino acids. Deletions cut 1 base from V and 0 bases from J, with 6 bases between. This CDR3 reads CASSLKSSTDTQYF. Here the CDR3 DNA reads TGCGCCAGCAGCTTGAAGTCTAGCACAGATACGCAGTATTTT.

This chain joins TRBV9 and TRBJ2-1; D possibly uses TRBD1 or TRBD2 (5 bases each). Deletions cut 0 bases from V and 1 base from J, with 8 bases between. Germline V gives CDR1 SGDLS, CDR2 YYNGEE. The CDR3 totals 15 residues. The CDR3 loop reads CASSVEGRSYNEQFF. DNA of the CDR3: TGTGCCAGCAGCGTAGAGGGACGGTCCTACAATGAGCAGTTCTTC. Together with reference TRBV9 and TRBJ2-1, the CDR3 gives the full variable domain: DSGVTQTPKHLITATGQRVTLRCSPRSGDLSVYWYQQSLDQGLQFLIQYYNGEERAKGNILERFSAQQFPDLHSELNLSSLELGDSALYFCASSVEGRSYNEQFFGPGTRLTVL.

The rearrangement joins TRBV6-5 to TRBJ1-1; 9 bases agree with TRBD1. CDR3 length: 14 residues. CDR1 is MNHEY and CDR2 is SVGAGI in the germline V gene. The V and J ends lost 6 bases and 1 base, in that order; junction bases with no gene match: 3. DNA of the CDR3: TGTGCCAGCAGACAGGGACAGGGGAACACTGAAGCTTTCTTT. This sequence encodes CASRQGQGNTEAFF.

The chain couples TRBV3-1 (or the pseudogene TRBV3-2) to TRBJ2-6, with D hard to call. CDR1 is LGHDT and CDR2 is YNNKEL in the germline V gene (reference sequence). The CDR3 contains 15 residues. V lost 4 bases and J lost 0, with 7 bases in between. In nucleotides, the CDR3 is TGTGCCAGCAGCCGGGCTGCCTCTGGGGCCAACGTCCTGACTTTC. Translation gives CASSRAASGANVLTF.

The CDR3 DNA sequence: TGTGCCATCAGTGGTGGCCGGGGGGAAGAGACCCAGTACTTC. Protein product: CAISGGRGEETQYF. V and J are TRBV10-3 and TRBJ2-5; 7 bases align to TRBD2. The germline V gene encodes CDR1 ENHRY and CDR2 SYGVKD. CDR3 length equals 14 residues. V lost 4 bases and J lost 3; bases outside the gene matches: 5.

V gene TRBV19 combines with J gene TRBJ1-3, with unresolved D. The CDR3 loop spans 12 amino acids. V lost 5 bases and J 0 bases, leaving 2 bases between the germline ends. Germline CDR1 LNHDA, CDR2 SQIVND (reference sequence). CDR3: CASSFSGNTIYF. As DNA, the CDR3 is TGTGCCAGTAGTTTCTCTGGAAACACCATATATTTT.

This clone has only one observation. The chain uses TRBV7-2 and TRBJ2-1; TRBD2 matches 12 bases. After removal of 4 bases from V and 5 bases from J, the junction contained 6 bases not matched to a gene. The CDR3 extends over 16 amino acids. The germline CDR1 and CDR2 sequences are SGHTA and FQGNSA. The CDR3 is CASSSRLAGAHNEQFF. Here the CDR3 DNA reads TGTGCCAGCAGCTCCCGACTAGCGGGGGCCCACAATGAGCAGTTCTTC.

The chain recombines TRBV6-6 with TRBJ2-4; D tentatively fits TRBD1 or TRBD2 (5 bases each). CDR3 length: 14 residues. The germline CDR1 and CDR2 sequences are MNHNY and SVGAGI (reference sequence). Trimming removed 7 bases from V and 4 bases from J, with 14 bases in between. The CDR3 coding sequence is TGTGCCAGCACTCCCCGGGACGGTAAAAACATTCAGTACTTC. It is translated as CASTPRDGKNIQYF.

This clone was observed a single time. V usage is TRBV19 and J usage is TRBJ2-2, with 9 bases that match TRBD1. The germline V gene has CDR1 LNHDA and CDR2 SQIVND (reference sequence). The CDR3 is 15 residues long. V shed 4 bases and J 3 bases; nucleotides not matched to a gene: 3. CDR3 region: CASSTDRGYTGELFF. CDR3 bases: TGTGCCAGTAGTACAGACAGGGGGTACACCGGGGAGCTGTTTTTT.

The J gene is TRBJ2-2, the V gene TRBV27, with TRBD2 matching 11 bases. This CDR3 contains 18 residues. Germline assignment: CDR1 MNHEY and CDR2 SMNVEV (reference sequence). Trimming removed 5 bases from V and 7 bases from J; junction bases left unmatched: 15. DNA for the CDR3: TGTGCCAGCAGTGCCTATCGGCTAGCGGGGGGAGGGGGCGGGGAGCTGTTTTTT. Translated, it gives CASSAYRLAGGGGGELFF.

This chain links TRBV10-1 with TRBJ2-3; D is unresolved. Deletions cut 2 bases from V and 3 bases from J, with 15 bases between. The length of the CDR3 is 16 residues. The germline gives CDR1 WNHNN, CDR2 SYGVQD (reference sequence). The CDR3 loop reads CASSEAVNGGTDTQYF. As DNA, the CDR3 is TGCGCCAGCAGTGAGGCCGTCAACGGTGGAACAGATACGCAGTATTTT.

This clone was found once. The chain links TRBV27 to TRBJ2-5; the D gene is possibly TRBD1 (6 bases). The CDR3 extends over 13 amino acids. V was cut by 5 bases and J by 6 bases, with 13 bases left in between. Germline V gene data show CDR1 as MNHEY and CDR2 as SMNVEV (reference sequence). The CDR3 DNA reads as TGTGCCAGCAGTCGTACAGGGTTGAAGACCCAGTACTTC. Translated: CASSRTGLKTQYF.

The genes are TRBV19 and TRBJ1-5, with D unresolved. The V and J ends lost 5 bases and 5 bases respectively, with 7 bases between them. The CDR3 is 12 residues long. Germline CDR1 reads LNHDA; CDR2 reads SQIVND (reference sequence). The CDR3 DNA is TGTGCCAGTAGTCCCCAGGATCAGCCCCAGCATTTT. Translating it yields CASSPQDQPQHF. Drawing the rest from reference TRBV19 and TRBJ1-5, the complete variable domain is DGGITQSPKYLFRKEGQNVTLSCEQNLNHDAMYWYRQDPGQGLRLIYYSQIVNDFQKGDIAEGYSVSREKKESFPLTVTSAQKNPTAFYLCASSPQDQPQHFGDGTRLSIL.

This chain links TRBV5-5 with TRBJ2-6, with no clear D. With 0 bases removed from V and 2 bases from J, the gap between germline ends came to 15 bases. The V gene's germline CDR1 is SGHKS and CDR2 YYEKEE (reference sequence). There are 18 residues in the CDR3. The CDR3 DNA reads TGTGCCAGCAGCTTGGGGCAGCCGAATAATCCTGGGGCCAACGTCCTGACTTTC. It is translated as CASSLGQPNNPGANVLTF. The variable domain in full, completed from reference TRBV5-5 and TRBJ2-6, reads DAGVTQSPTHLIKTRGQQVTLRCSPISGHKSVSWYQQVLGQGPQFIFQYYEKEERGRGNFPDRFSARQFPNYSSELNVNALLLGDSALYLCASSLGQPNNPGANVLTFGAGSRLTVL.

The V call is TRBV5-6, the J call TRBJ2-7; 7 bases fit TRBD1. Germline trimming cut 6 bases from V and 0 bases from J; bases unmatched to any gene: 9. Germline CDR1 SGHDT, CDR2 YYEEEE. This CDR3 is built from 15 residues. The CDR3 DNA reads as TGTGCCAGCACCGAGACAGGGCGCCTCTCCTACGAGCAGTACTTC. Its protein product is CASTETGRLSYEQYF.

This chain uses TRBV6-5 with TRBJ2-1; weak D call: TRBD1 (6 bases). Germline V lookup: CDR1 MNHEY, CDR2 SVGAGI. V shed 5 bases and J shed 1 base, with 12 bases lying between them. This CDR3 comprises 15 residues. The CDR3 region is CASSLTRGSYNEQFF. In DNA, the CDR3 is TGTGCCAGCAGTCTCACAAGGGGGTCCTACAATGAGCAGTTCTTC.